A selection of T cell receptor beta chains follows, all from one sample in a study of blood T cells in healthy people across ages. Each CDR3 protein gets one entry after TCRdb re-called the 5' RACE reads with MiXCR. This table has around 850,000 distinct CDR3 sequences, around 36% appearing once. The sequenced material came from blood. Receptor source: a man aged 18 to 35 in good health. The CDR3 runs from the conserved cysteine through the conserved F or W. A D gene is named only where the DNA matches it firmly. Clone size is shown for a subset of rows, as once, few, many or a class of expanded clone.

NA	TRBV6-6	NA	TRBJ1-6	TGTGCCAGCAGGACCGGGACGGCGAATTCACCCCTCCACTTT	CASRTGTANSPLHF
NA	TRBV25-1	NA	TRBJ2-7	TGTGCCAGCAGTGAATTGGGGCAGCAAGAGGCCCAGTACTTC	CASSELGQQEAQYF
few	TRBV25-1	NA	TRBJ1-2	TGTGCCAGCAGTGAACCCGACTATGGCTACACCTTC	CASSEPDYGYTF
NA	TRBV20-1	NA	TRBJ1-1	TGCAGTGCTAGAAAGGTGGAGAACACTGAAGCTTTCTTT	CSARKVENTEAFF
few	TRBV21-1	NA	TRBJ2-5	TGTGCCAGCAGCAAAGCTTGGGAAGGGAGGAACCAAGAGACCCAGTACTTC	CASSKAWEGRNQETQYF
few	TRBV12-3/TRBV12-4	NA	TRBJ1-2	TGTGCCAGCCTGACAGCCATCTATGGCTACACCTTC	CASLTAIYGYTF
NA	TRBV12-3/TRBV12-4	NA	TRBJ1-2	TGTGCCAGCACCCTCTCTGGGGAGGTGGGCTACACCTTC	CASTLSGEVGYTF
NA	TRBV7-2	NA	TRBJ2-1	TGTGCCAGCAGCTTACCCCAGATTGAGCAGTTCTTC	CASSLPQIEQFF
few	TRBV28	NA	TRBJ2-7	TGTGCCAGCAGTTTAAACGACGAGCAGTACTTC	CASSLNDEQYF
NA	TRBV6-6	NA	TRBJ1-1	TGTGCCAGCAGTTACTCGGGCAGACACACTGAAGCTTTCTTT	CASSYSGRHTEAFF
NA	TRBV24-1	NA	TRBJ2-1	TGTGCCACCAGTGACGCCTCGGGGACCATCAATGAGCAGTTCTTC	CATSDASGTINEQFF
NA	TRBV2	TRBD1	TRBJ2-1	TGTGCCAGTTCCACAGGGGGCGAGCAGTTCTTC	CASSTGGEQFF
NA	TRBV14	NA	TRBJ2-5	TGTGCCAGCAGCGAGACGAGGACCCAGTACTTC	CASSETRTQYF
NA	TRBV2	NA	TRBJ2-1	TGTGCTTATGGCGGAGAGACCCAGTTCTTC	CAYGGETQFF
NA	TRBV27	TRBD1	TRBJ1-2	TGTGCCAGCAGTCCCCGGACAGGCCCCTCTAGCTATGGCTACACCTTC	CASSPRTGPSSYGYTF
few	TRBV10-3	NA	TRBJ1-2	TGTGCCATCAGAACCTACCCCTCAGACAGTATCCAGAATGGCTACACCTTC	CAIRTYPSDSIQNGYTF
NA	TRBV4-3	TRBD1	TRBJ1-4	TGCGCCAGCAGCCCACTGACAGGGAATAATGAAAAACTGTTTTTT	CASSPLTGNNEKLFF
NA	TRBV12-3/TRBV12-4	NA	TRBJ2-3	TGTGCCAGCACTTGGAGAGCAGATACGCAGTATTTT	CASTWRADTQYF
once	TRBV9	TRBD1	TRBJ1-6	TGTGCCAGCAGCGTGGTAGGGACAGGGGGAAATTCACCCCTCCACTTT	CASSVVGTGGNSPLHF
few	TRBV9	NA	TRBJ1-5	TGTGCCAGCAGCGTAGTAACGGATTCGCCCCAGCATTTT	CASSVVTDSPQHF
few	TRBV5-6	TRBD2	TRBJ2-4	TGTGCCAGCTCGGGCGGGGGGGCTAACAAAAACATTCAGTACTTC	CASSGGGANKNIQYF
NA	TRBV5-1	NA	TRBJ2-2	TGCGCCAGCAGCTTGGCCGTGGGTAACACCGGGGAGCTGTTTTTT	CASSLAVGNTGELFF
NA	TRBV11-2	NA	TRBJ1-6	TGTGCCAGCAGCTCCCCCCGGACAGTGCATAATTCACCCCTCCACTTT	CASSSPRTVHNSPLHF
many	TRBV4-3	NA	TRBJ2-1	TGCGCCAGCAGCCAAGATTCCCCGAGGGGGGGGTCCTACAATGAGCAGTTCTTC	CASSQDSPRGGSYNEQFF
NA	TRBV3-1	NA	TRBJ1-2	TGTGCCAGCAGCTCCTTGGACCTGGAGTATGGCTACACCTTC	CASSSLDLEYGYTF
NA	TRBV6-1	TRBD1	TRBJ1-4	TGTGCCAGCAGTTTGGACAGGGGGCCTGAAAAACTGTTTTTT	CASSLDRGPEKLFF
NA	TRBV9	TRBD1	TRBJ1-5	TGTGCCGGCAGCGAGGGACAGGAAAATCAGCCCCAGCATTTT	CAGSEGQENQPQHF
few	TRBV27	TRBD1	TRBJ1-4	TGTGCCAGCAGCTCCATCGGACAGGGCAGCCTGTTTTTT	CASSSIGQGSLFF
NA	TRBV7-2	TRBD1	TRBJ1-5	TGTGCCAGCAGCCCGGCACAGGGGGCTCTACAGCAGCCCCAGCATTTT	CASSPAQGALQQPQHF
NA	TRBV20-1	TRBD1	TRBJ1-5	TGCAGTGCTGGGGGGACAGGGGAATATAGCAATCAGCCCCAGCATTTT	CSAGGTGEYSNQPQHF
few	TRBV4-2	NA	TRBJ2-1	TGTGCCAGCAGCCATAGAGACAGCGACAATGAGCAGTTCTTC	CASSHRDSDNEQFF
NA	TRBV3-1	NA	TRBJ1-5	TGTGCCAGCAGCCAAGACAGGGGCCACCCGGGCAATCAGCCCCAGCATTTT	CASSQDRGHPGNQPQHF
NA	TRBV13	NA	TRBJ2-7	TGTGCCAGCAGCCCCGGACAGAGGAGGCAGTACTTC	CASSPGQRRQYF
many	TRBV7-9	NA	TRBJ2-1	TGTGCCAGCAGCGGGTTCGGTGGGCCCAGCGACAATGAGCAGTTCTTC	CASSGFGGPSDNEQFF
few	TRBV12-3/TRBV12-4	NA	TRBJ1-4	TGTGCCAGTGCCCAGGCGGGCAGTAATAATGAAAAACTGTTTTTT	CASAQAGSNNEKLFF
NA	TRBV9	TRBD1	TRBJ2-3	TGTGCCAGCAGCGCCGACAGGGCAGACACAGATACGCAGTATTTT	CASSADRADTDTQYF
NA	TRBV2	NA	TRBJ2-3	TGTGCCGGCGATGCTCTACAACGCCTCGGCACAGATACGCAGTATTTT	CAGDALQRLGTDTQYF
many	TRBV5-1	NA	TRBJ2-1	TGTGCCAGCAGTTTACGGGGAGGTGGCTACAATGAGCAGTTCTTC	CASSLRGGGYNEQFF
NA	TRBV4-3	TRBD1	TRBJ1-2	TGCGCCAGCAGCCAAGGACAGGGGGCGGAGGGCTACACCTTC	CASSQGQGAEGYTF
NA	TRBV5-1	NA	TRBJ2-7	TGCGCCAGCAGCTTGGCCCCACAGCACTACGAGCAGTACTTC	CASSLAPQHYEQYF
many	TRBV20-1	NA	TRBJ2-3	TGCAGTGCTAGAGTCCTTGGAGATACGCAGTATTTT	CSARVLGDTQYF
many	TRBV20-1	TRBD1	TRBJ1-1	TGCAGTGCCCCCCGACAGGGGGTGACGACTGAAGCTTTCTTT	CSAPRQGVTTEAFF
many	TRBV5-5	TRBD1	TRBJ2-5	TGTGCCAGCAGCGTCCAGTTAGAGGGGGCGCTTGGGACCCAGTACTTC	CASSVQLEGALGTQYF
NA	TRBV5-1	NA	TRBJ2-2	TGCGCCAGCAGCGCAAGTTCCGGGGAGCTGTTTTTT	CASSASSGELFF
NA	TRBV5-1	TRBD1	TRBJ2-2	TGCGCCAGCAGCTCGACAGGGGAGGTGCCCGGGGAGCTGTTTTTT	CASSSTGEVPGELFF
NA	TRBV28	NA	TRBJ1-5	TGTGCCAGCAGTCTACCCGGGACGTGGGAGGGTCAGCCCCAGCATTTT	CASSLPGTWEGQPQHF
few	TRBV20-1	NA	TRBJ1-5	TGCAGTGCTAGACAGGGTGGGAGCAATCAGCCCCAGCATTTT	CSARQGGSNQPQHF
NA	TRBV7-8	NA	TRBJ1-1	TGTGCCAGCAGCTTAGCTCCAGGGTCGGATTGCGACGCTTTCTTT	CASSLAPGSDCDAFF
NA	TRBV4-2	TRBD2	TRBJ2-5	TGTGCCAGCAGCCCCGGCCGAGCGGGGAACTACAATGAGCAGTACTTC	CASSPGRAGNYNEQYF
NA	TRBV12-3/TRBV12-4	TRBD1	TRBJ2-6	TGTGCCAGCAGTCCGGACAGGGGGACTGTAGTCCTGACTTTC	CASSPDRGTVVLTF
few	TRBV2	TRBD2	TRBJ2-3	TGTGCCAGCAGTGGGACTAGCGATACGCAGTATTTT	CASSGTSDTQYF
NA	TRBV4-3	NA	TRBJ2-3	TGCGCCAGCAGCGAATCCCCCTGGGTGGGTACAGATACGCAGTATTTT	CASSESPWVGTDTQYF
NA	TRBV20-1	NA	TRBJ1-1	TGCAGTGCTCGGGACAATCGTGGGGCTGAAGCTTTCTTT	CSARDNRGAEAFF
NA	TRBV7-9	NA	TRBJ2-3	TGTGCCAGCAGCCTCCCAAGCGCAGATACGCAGTATTTT	CASSLPSADTQYF
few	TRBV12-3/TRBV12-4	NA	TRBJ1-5	TGTGCCAGCAGGGGGGCCTTCAATCAGCCCCAGCATTTT	CASRGAFNQPQHF
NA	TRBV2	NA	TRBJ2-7	TGTGCCAGCAGACGGGACGGTGAATCCTACGAGCAGTACTTC	CASRRDGESYEQYF
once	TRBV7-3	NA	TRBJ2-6	TGTGCCAGCAGCCCCACGGGTAGGGTCCTGACTTTC	CASSPTGRVLTF
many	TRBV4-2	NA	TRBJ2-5	TGTGCCAGCAGCCAAGATCAAGGACTACAAGAGACCCAGTACTTC	CASSQDQGLQETQYF
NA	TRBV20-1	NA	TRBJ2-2	TGCAGTGCTAGGGGACAGAGGGACTACACCGGGGAGCTGTTTTTT	CSARGQRDYTGELFF